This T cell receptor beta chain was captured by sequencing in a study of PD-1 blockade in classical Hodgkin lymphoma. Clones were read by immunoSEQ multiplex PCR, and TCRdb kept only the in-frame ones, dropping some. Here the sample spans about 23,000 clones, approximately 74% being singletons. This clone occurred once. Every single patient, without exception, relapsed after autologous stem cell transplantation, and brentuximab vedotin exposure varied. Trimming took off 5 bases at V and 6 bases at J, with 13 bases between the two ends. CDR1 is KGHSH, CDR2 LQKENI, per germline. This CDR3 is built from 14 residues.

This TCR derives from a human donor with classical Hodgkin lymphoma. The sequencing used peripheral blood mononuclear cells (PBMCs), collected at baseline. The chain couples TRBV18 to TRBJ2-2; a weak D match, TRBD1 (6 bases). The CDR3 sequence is CASSIITGSGELFF. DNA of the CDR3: TGTGCCAGCTCAATTATAACAGGGTCCGGGGAGCTGTTTTTT.